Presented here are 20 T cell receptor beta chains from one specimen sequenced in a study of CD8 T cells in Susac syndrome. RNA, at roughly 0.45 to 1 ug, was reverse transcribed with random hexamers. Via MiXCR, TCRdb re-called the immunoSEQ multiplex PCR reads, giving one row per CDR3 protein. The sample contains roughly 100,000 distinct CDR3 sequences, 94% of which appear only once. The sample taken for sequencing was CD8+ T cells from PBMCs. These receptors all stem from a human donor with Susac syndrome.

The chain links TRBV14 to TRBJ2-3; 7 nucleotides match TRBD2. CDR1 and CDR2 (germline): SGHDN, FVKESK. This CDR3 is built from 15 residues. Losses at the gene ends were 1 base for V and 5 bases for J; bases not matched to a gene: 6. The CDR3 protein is CASSQASGGLDTQYF. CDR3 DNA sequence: TGTGCCAGCAGCCAAGCTAGCGGAGGGCTAGATACGCAGTATTTT. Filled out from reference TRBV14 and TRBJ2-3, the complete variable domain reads EAGVTQFPSHSVIEKGQTVTLRCDPISGHDNLYWYRRVMGKEIKFLLHFVKESKQDESGMPNNRFLAERTGGTYSTLKVQPAELEDSGVYFCASSQASGGLDTQYFGPGTRLTVL.

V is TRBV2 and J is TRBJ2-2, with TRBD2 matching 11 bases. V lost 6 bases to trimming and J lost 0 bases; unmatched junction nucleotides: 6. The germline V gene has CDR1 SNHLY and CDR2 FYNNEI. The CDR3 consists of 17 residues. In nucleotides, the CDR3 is TGTGCCAGCAGCCCGGGACTAGCGGACCCGAACACCGGGGAGCTGTTTTTT. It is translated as CASSPGLADPNTGELFF.

CDR3 sequence reads: CASSSRTASGANVLTF. The CDR3 DNA sequence: TGTGCCAGCAGCTCCCGGACGGCATCTGGGGCCAACGTCCTGACTTTC. The chain recombines TRBV13 with TRBJ2-6; D is unresolved. The CDR3 runs to 16 residues. The germline V gene encodes CDR1 PRHDT and CDR2 FYEKMQ (reference sequence). Trimming removed 4 bases from V and 1 base from J, with 11 bases in between.

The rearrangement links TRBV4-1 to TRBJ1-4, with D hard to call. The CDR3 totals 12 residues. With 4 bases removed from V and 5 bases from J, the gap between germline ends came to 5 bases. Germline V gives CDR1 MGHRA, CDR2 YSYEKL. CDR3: CASSLINEKLFF. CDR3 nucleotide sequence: TGCGCCAGCAGCCTCATCAATGAAAAACTGTTTTTT.

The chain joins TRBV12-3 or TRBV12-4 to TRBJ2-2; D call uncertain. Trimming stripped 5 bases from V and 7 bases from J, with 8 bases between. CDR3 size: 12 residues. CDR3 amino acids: CASSMYGGELFF. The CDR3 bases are TGTGCCAGCAGTATGTATGGCGGGGAGCTGTTTTTT.

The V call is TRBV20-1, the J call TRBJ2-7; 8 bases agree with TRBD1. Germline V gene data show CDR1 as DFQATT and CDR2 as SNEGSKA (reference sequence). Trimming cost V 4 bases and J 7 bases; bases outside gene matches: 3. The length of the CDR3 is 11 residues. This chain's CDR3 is CSAKTGVEQYF. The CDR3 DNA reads TGCAGTGCTAAGACAGGGGTTGAGCAGTACTTC.

The CDR3 here is CASSQDGSGLLYEQYF. CDR3 DNA sequence: TGTGCCAGCAGCCAAGACGGGTCGGGACTCCTTTACGAGCAGTACTTC. The chain recombines TRBV3-1 with TRBJ2-7; D might be TRBD2 (6 bases). Germline V gives CDR1 LGHDT, CDR2 YNNKEL (reference sequence). V was trimmed by 0 bases and J by 4 bases, leaving 16 bases between them. This CDR3 spans 16 amino acids.

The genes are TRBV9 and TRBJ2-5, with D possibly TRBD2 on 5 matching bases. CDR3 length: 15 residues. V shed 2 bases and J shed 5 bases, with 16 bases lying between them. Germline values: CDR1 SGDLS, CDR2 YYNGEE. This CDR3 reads CASSVNGGAGETQYF. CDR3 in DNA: TGTGCCAGCAGCGTGAATGGAGGCGCCGGGGAGACCCAGTACTTC.

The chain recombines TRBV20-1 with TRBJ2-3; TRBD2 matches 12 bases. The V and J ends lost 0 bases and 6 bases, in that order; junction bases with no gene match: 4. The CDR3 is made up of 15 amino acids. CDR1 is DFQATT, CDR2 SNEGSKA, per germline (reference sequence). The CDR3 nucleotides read TGCAGTGCTAGAGATCTAGCGGGGGGGCTCGATACGCAGTATTTT. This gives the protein CSARDLAGGLDTQYF.

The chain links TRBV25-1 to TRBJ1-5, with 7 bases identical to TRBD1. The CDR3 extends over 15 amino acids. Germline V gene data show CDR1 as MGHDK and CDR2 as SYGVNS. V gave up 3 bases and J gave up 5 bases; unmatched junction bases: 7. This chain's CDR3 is CASSEEQGRDQPQHF. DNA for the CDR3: TGTGCCAGCAGTGAGGAACAGGGGAGGGATCAGCCCCAGCATTTT. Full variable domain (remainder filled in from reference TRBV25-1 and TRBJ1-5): EADIYQTPRYLVIGTGKKITLECSQTMGHDKMYWYQQDPGMELHLIHYSYGVNSTEKGDLSSESTVSRIRTEHFPLTLESARPSHTSQYLCASSEEQGRDQPQHFGDGTRLSIL.

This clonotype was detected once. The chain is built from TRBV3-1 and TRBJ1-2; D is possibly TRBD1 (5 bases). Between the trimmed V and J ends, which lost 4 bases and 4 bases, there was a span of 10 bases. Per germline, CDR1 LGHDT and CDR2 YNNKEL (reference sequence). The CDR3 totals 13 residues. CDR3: CASSPGISYGYTF. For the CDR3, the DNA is TGTGCCAGCAGCCCAGGGATATCCTATGGCTACACCTTC.

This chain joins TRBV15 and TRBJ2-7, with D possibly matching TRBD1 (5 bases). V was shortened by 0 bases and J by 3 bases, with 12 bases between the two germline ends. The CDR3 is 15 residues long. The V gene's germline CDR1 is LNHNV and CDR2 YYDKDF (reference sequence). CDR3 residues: CATSRDVRAGYEQYF. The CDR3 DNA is TGTGCCACCAGCAGAGATGTCAGGGCCGGCTACGAGCAGTACTTC.

The CDR3 is CASSVGDNSNQPQHF. CDR3 nucleotide sequence: TGTGCCAGCAGCGTAGGAGACAATAGCAATCAGCCCCAGCATTTT. This chain uses TRBV9 with TRBJ1-5, with D unresolved. Germline CDR1 and CDR2: SGDLS and YYNGEE. The V end lost 0 bases, the J end lost 0 bases, and 7 bases lay between the germline ends. The CDR3 is made up of 15 amino acids.

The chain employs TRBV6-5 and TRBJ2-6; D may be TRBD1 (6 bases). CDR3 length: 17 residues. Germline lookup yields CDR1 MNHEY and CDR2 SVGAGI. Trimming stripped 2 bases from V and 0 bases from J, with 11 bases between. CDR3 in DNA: TGTGCCAGCAGTTACGCAGGGGCCCACTCTGGGGCCAACGTCCTGACTTTC. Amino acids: CASSYAGAHSGANVLTF.

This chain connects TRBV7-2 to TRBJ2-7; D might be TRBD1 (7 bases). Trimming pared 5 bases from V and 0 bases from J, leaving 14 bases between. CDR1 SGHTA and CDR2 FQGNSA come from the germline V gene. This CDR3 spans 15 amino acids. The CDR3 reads CASSQGEASSYEQYF. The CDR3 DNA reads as TGTGCCAGCAGCCAGGGGGAGGCCTCCTCCTACGAGCAGTACTTC.

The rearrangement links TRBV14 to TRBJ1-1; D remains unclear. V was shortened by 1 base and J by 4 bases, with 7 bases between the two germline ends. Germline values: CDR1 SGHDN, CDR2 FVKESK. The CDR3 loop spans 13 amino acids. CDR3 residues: CASSQVAGTEAFF. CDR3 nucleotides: TGTGCCAGCAGCCAAGTCGCGGGCACTGAAGCTTTCTTT.

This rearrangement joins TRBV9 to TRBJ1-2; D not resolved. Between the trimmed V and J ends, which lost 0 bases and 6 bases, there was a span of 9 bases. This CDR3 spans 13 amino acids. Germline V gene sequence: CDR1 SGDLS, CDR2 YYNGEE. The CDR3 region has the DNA TGTGCCAGCAGCGTAGGAGGGCGCGATGGCTACACCTTC. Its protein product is CASSVGGRDGYTF.

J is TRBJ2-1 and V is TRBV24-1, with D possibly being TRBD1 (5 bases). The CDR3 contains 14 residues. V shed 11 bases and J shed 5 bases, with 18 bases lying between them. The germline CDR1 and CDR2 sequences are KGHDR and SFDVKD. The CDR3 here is CAIKRRTLNNEQFF. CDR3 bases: TGTGCCATCAAGAGACGGACACTTAACAATGAGCAGTTCTTC.

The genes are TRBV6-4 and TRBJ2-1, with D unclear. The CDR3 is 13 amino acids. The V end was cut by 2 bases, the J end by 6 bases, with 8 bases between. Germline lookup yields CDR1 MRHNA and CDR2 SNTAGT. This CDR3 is CASSDGQLNEQFF. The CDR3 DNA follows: TGTGCCAGCAGTGACGGGCAGCTCAATGAGCAGTTCTTC.

CDR3 in amino acids: CATSRGLDLNTGELFF. DNA for the CDR3: TGTGCCACCAGCAGAGGGCTAGACCTAAACACCGGGGAGCTGTTTTTT. The chain is built from TRBV15 and TRBJ2-2; D gene ambiguous. V was pared by 1 base and J by 2 bases, with 11 bases between. Germline V gives CDR1 LNHNV, CDR2 YYDKDF (reference sequence). There are 16 residues in the CDR3.